The 13 T cell receptor beta chains presented below share a single source sample, sequenced in a study of blood T cell repertoires in COVID-19. Libraries were prepared by immunoSEQ multiplex PCR; TCRdb keeps only in-frame clonotypes and omits some of them. The sample yields about 270,000 clones, approximately 87% seen once. The specimen sequenced was peripheral blood. Receptor source: a woman in her 30s with COVID-19, enrolled during active disease.

This clone was counted a single time. V gene TRBV14 combines with J gene TRBJ1-1; the match to TRBD1 covers 8 bases. The J segment lost 4 bases and the V segment lost 4 bases, leaving 8 bases of the junction unmatched. CDR3 size: 15 residues. The germline V gene encodes CDR1 SGHDN and CDR2 FVKESK. The CDR3 DNA sequence: TGTGCCAGCAGCCGACGACAGGGGCTCGGCACTGAAGCTTTCTTT. Translated: CASSRRQGLGTEAFF.

The genes are TRBV7-2 and TRBJ2-2; D is possibly TRBD1 (5 bases). Germline lookup yields CDR1 SGHTA and CDR2 FQGNSA. The CDR3 runs to 15 residues. V was clipped by 3 bases and J by 4 bases, with 12 bases between them. CDR3 nucleotide sequence: TGTGCCAGCAGCTTGGCTGGGGCGCTCACCGGGGAGCTGTTTTTT. It codes for CASSLAGALTGELFF.

The chain joins TRBV7-7 to TRBJ2-7, with TRBD2 identical over 7 bases. Germline lookup yields CDR1 SSHAT and CDR2 FNYEAQ (reference sequence). V dropped 1 base and J dropped 2; count of bases not matched to a gene: 5. The CDR3 spans 15 residues. The CDR3 DNA sequence: TGTGCCAGCAGCTTAGTCGCGGGGGATACCTACGAGCAGTACTTC. Translating it yields CASSLVAGDTYEQYF.

CDR3 DNA: TGTGCCAGTAGTAAGATTAGAGATCAGCCCCAGCATTTT. It codes for CASSKIRDQPQHF. The chain combines TRBV19 with TRBJ1-5; D gene uncertain. V gave up 4 bases and J gave up 5 bases, with 9 bases separating them. The CDR3 extends over 13 amino acids. Germline CDR1 and CDR2: LNHDA and SQIVND (reference sequence). The full variable domain, in which reference TRBV19 and TRBJ1-5 provide the parts outside the CDR3, is DGGITQSPKYLFRKEGQNVTLSCEQNLNHDAMYWYRQDPGQGLRLIYYSQIVNDFQKGDIAEGYSVSREKKESFPLTVTSAQKNPTAFYLCASSKIRDQPQHFGDGTRLSIL.

The rearrangement uses TRBV5-1 and TRBJ2-2; D ambiguous. This CDR3 has 16 amino acids. CDR1 and CDR2 (germline): SGHRS, YFSETQ. V lost 0 bases to trimming and J lost 1 base, with 10 bases between them. CDR3 coding DNA: TGCGCCAGCAGCTTGGAAGTAGCAAGGAACACCGGGGAGCTGTTTTTT. The encoded protein is CASSLEVARNTGELFF.

V gene TRBV6-5 combines with J gene TRBJ2-2; 8 positions match TRBD2. This CDR3 has 16 amino acids. V dropped 0 bases and J dropped 3; count of bases not matched to a gene: 3. The germline V gene has CDR1 MNHEY and CDR2 SVGAGI. CDR3 residues: CASSYSGGADTGELFF. CDR3 nucleotide sequence: TGTGCCAGCAGTTACTCCGGGGGGGCTGACACCGGGGAGCTGTTTTTT.

CDR3 sequence reads: CASSTFSGGLYNEQFF. DNA for the CDR3: TGTGCCAGTAGTACGTTTTCCGGGGGGCTCTACAATGAGCAGTTCTTC. V usage is TRBV19 and J usage is TRBJ2-1, with D possibly matching TRBD2 (7 bases). The CDR3 contains 16 residues. The germline CDR1 and CDR2 sequences are LNHDA and SQIVND (reference sequence). The V and J ends lost 4 bases and 3 bases respectively, with 16 bases between them.

The chain is built from TRBV7-9 and TRBJ1-2; 7 nucleotides line up with TRBD1. CDR3 length: 17 residues. J gave up 2 bases and V 4 bases, and 13 bases lay outside the gene matches. Germline lookup yields CDR1 SEHNR and CDR2 FQNEAQ (reference sequence). Written as DNA, the CDR3 is TGTGCCAGCAGCTCGGGGACAGCCGTGGGAGGCAACTATGGCTACACCTTC. Residues: CASSSGTAVGGNYGYTF.

The chain links TRBV28 to TRBJ1-2; TRBD1 matches at 7 bases. Germline V gene data show CDR1 as MDHEN and CDR2 as SYDVKM. The CDR3 extends over 16 amino acids. The junction had 12 bases not matched to a gene; V was cut back by 6 bases and J by 2 bases. The CDR3, as DNA: TGTGCCAGCAGGACTGGACAGGCCGTAACAAACTATGGCTACACCTTC. This codes for CASRTGQAVTNYGYTF.

The CDR3 reads CASSDGLAPDTQYF. The CDR3 region has the DNA TGTGCCAGCAGCGACGGACTAGCGCCAGATACGCAGTATTTT. The chain carries TRBV7-9 and TRBJ2-3; 9 bases match TRBD2. J gave up 4 bases and V 5 bases, and 4 bases lay outside the gene matches. The CDR3 consists of 14 residues. Germline values: CDR1 SEHNR, CDR2 FQNEAQ (reference sequence).

This clone occurred a few times. V is TRBV2 and J is TRBJ2-7; maybe TRBD1 (6 bases). Trimming removed 4 bases at V and 4 bases at J, with 17 bases between. The CDR3 is 15 amino acids. Per germline, CDR1 SNHLY and CDR2 FYNNEI. The CDR3 protein is CASSAGLGQRYEQYF. The CDR3 region has the DNA TGTGCCAGCAGTGCCGGGCTGGGACAACGGTACGAGCAGTACTTC.

The chain carries TRBV28 and TRBJ1-2, with D possibly matching TRBD1 (5 bases). Trimming cost V 2 bases and J 8 bases, with 12 bases left between them. CDR1 is MDHEN and CDR2 is SYDVKM in the germline V gene. The length of the CDR3 is 13 residues. CDR3 bases: TGTGCCAGCAGTTTACGCGGGGGTTTGGGCTACACCTTC. Translation gives CASSLRGGLGYTF.

CDR3 in amino acids: CASSQDGQTEAFF. The CDR3 nucleotides are TGTGCCAGCAGCCAAGATGGACAGACTGAAGCTTTCTTT. This chain connects TRBV3-1 (or the pseudogene TRBV3-2) to TRBJ1-1; possibly TRBD1 for D (6 bases). Germline V lookup: CDR1 LGHDT, CDR2 YNNKEL (reference sequence). This CDR3 contains 13 residues. V was shortened by 0 bases and J by 5 bases, with 7 bases between the two germline ends.